The 9 T cell receptor beta chains below were found in one sample sequenced in a study of blood T cell repertoires in COVID-19. Data came from immunoSEQ multiplex PCR; TCRdb stores just in-frame clones and leaves some out. The sample yields over 150,000 clones, roughly 85% seen once. The specimen sequenced was PBMCs or T cells enriched from blood (not recorded which). The receptor set was obtained from a woman younger than 30 who had recovered from COVID-19.

V usage is TRBV4-2 and J usage is TRBJ1-5; possibly TRBD1 for D (5 bases). This CDR3 comprises 15 residues. Trimming pared 1 base from V and 0 bases from J, leaving 7 bases between. The germline V gene has CDR1 LGHNA and CDR2 YNFKEQ. The CDR3 protein is CASSQGQSSNQPQHF. In DNA, the CDR3 is TGTGCCAGCAGCCAAGGACAGTCTAGCAATCAGCCCCAGCATTTT.

This clone was seen a single time. The V gene is TRBV4-1, the J gene TRBJ2-7, with 7 bases matching TRBD1. Germline values: CDR1 MGHRA, CDR2 YSYEKL. V shed 3 bases, J shed 2 bases, and the junction held 13 bases outside the gene matches. The CDR3 is 17 amino acids. Written as DNA, the CDR3 is TGCGCCAGCAGCCAGGAGATACAGGGGTCAGAACCCTACGAGCAGTACTTC. It yields the protein CASSQEIQGSEPYEQYF.

V and J are TRBV7-9 and TRBJ1-2; D gene uncertain. The germline V gene has CDR1 SEHNR and CDR2 FQNEAQ (reference sequence). V was cut by 3 bases and J by 7 bases, with 9 bases left in between. The CDR3 is 12 amino acids. The CDR3 DNA follows: TGTGCCAGCAGCTTCGGTCCTGCTGGCTACACCTTC. Its translation: CASSFGPAGYTF. Full variable domain (rest looked up from reference TRBV7-9 and TRBJ1-2): DTGVSQNPRHKITKRGQNVTFRCDPISEHNRLYWYRQTLGQGPEFLTYFQNEAQLEKSRLLSDRFSAERPKGSFSTLEIQRTEQGDSAMYLCASSFGPAGYTFGSGTRLTVV.

V usage is TRBV19 and J usage is TRBJ1-2, with a tentative D call TRBD1 (5 bases). The V gene's germline CDR1 is LNHDA and CDR2 SQIVND (reference sequence). CDR3 length equals 15 residues. With 8 bases removed from V and 1 base from J, the gap between germline ends came to 17 bases. The CDR3 sequence is CASPQGGINNYGYTF. CDR3 nucleotides: TGTGCCAGTCCTCAGGGCGGAATAAATAACTATGGCTACACCTTC.

This clone was observed a few times. J is TRBJ2-7 and V is TRBV11-2, with 11 bases aligning to TRBD2. Per the germline V gene, CDR1 is SGHAT and CDR2 is FQNNGV. V shed 5 bases and J 2 bases; nucleotides not matched to a gene: 5. The CDR3 loop spans 15 amino acids. Here the CDR3 reads CASSQTSGGTYEQYF. In DNA, the CDR3 is TGTGCCAGCAGCCAAACTAGCGGGGGTACCTACGAGCAGTACTTC.

Details on this clone: Different DNA sequences within this sample yield the same CDR3. V gene TRBV5-4 combines with J gene TRBJ2-1; 9 bases are shared with TRBD2. The CDR3 extends over 15 amino acids. The J segment lost 4 bases and the V segment lost 0 bases, leaving 2 bases of the junction unmatched. Germline V gene data show CDR1 as SGHNT and CDR2 as YYREEE (reference sequence). This chain's CDR3 is CASSLAAGGYNEQFF. DNA for the CDR3: TGTGCCAGCAGCTTGGCGGCGGGAGGGTACAATGAGCAGTTCTTC.

This rearrangement joins TRBV3-1 (or the pseudogene TRBV3-2) to TRBJ2-7; D is unclear. Germline lookup yields CDR1 LGHDT and CDR2 YNNKEL (reference sequence). Trimming removed 1 base from V and 5 bases from J, with 15 bases in between. The CDR3 runs to 15 residues. This chain's CDR3 is CASSQGASRLDEQYF. As DNA, the CDR3 is TGTGCCAGCAGCCAAGGGGCCTCCCGTTTGGACGAGCAGTACTTC.

The chain couples TRBV2 to TRBJ1-1; 10 bases agree with TRBD1. J gave up 1 base and V 10 bases, and 6 bases lay outside the gene matches. CDR3 length equals 14 residues. Looked up from germline, CDR1 is SNHLY and CDR2 is FYNNEI. The DNA of the CDR3 is TGTGCCAAGCAGGACAGGGGGGCGAACACTGAAGCTTTCTTT. Residues: CAKQDRGANTEAFF. Full variable domain (outside the CDR3, taken from reference TRBV2 and TRBJ1-1): EPEVTQTPSHQVTQMGQEVILRCVPISNHLYFYWYRQILGQKVEFLVSFYNNEISEKSEIFDDQFSVERPDGSNFTLKIRSTKLEDSAMYFCAKQDRGANTEAFFGQGTRLTVV.

The rearrangement uses TRBV7-9 and TRBJ2-2; 8 nucleotides line up with TRBD1. The V gene's germline CDR1 is SEHNR and CDR2 FQNEAQ (reference sequence). V gave up 5 bases and J gave up 2 bases; unmatched junction bases: 7. The CDR3 consists of 16 residues. This chain's CDR3 is CASSPPGTGNTGELFF. Here the CDR3 DNA reads TGTGCCAGCAGCCCTCCCGGGACAGGAAACACCGGGGAGCTGTTTTTT.